Below, 14 T cell receptor beta chains from the same sample are listed, as sequenced in a study of T cell responses to AZD1222 COVID-19 vaccine. Assay: immunoSEQ multiplex PCR; the TCRdb copy retains only in-frame clones and omits some. The sample lists about 150,000 clones; 94% were seen once. The sequenced sample was peripheral blood, obtained on day 0 of AZD1222 vaccination. The origin of the receptors is an adult in good health.

This chain links TRBV7-2 with TRBJ1-4; no firm D call. The germline V gene encodes CDR1 SGHTA and CDR2 FQGNSA. The CDR3 runs to 15 residues. The germline V and J ends were trimmed by 2 bases and 8 bases, with 15 bases remaining between them. Here the CDR3 DNA reads TGTGCCAGCAGCTTATTCAGTGTGCAACGGGAAAAACTGTTTTTT. Its translation is CASSLFSVQREKLFF.

The chain uses TRBV6-5 and TRBJ1-2; tentatively, D is TRBD1 (5 bases). Trimming cost V 8 bases and J 4 bases, with 20 bases left between them. CDR1 is MNHEY, CDR2 SVGAGI, per germline. CDR3 size: 15 residues. CDR3 DNA: TGTGCCAGCGCCGACAGTCGTTGGAGTTTCTATGGCTACACCTTC. Its protein product is CASADSRWSFYGYTF.

This clone has only one observation. The V call is TRBV3-1 (or the pseudogene TRBV3-2), the J call TRBJ1-5; possibly TRBD1 for D (5 bases). The CDR3 runs 16 residues. Germline V gives CDR1 LGHDT, CDR2 YNNKEL (reference sequence). Trimming stripped 4 bases from V and 2 bases from J, with 15 bases between. For the CDR3, the DNA is TGTGCCAGCAGCCCCGCCTCTGGGGGAGGCAATCAGCCCCAGCATTTT. Its protein is CASSPASGGGNQPQHF.

The chain has TRBV7-2 and TRBJ1-1; TRBD1 matches at 7 bases. CDR1 SGHTA and CDR2 FQGNSA come from the germline V gene. The V gene end was trimmed by 4 bases and the J gene end by 6 bases; junction bases not matched to a gene: 5. CDR3 length: 13 residues. The chain's CDR3 is CASSSHRGSEAFF. The DNA for the CDR3 is TGTGCCAGCAGCTCTCACAGGGGCTCTGAAGCTTTCTTT.

The V call is TRBV4-2, the J call TRBJ2-2; unclear D gene. CDR3 size: 15 residues. V was pared by 1 base and J by 1 base, with 7 bases between. Germline CDR1 and CDR2: LGHNA and YNFKEQ. CDR3 sequence: CASSQGAVNTGELFF. CDR3 bases: TGTGCCAGCAGCCAAGGCGCGGTGAACACCGGGGAGCTGTTTTTT.

The chain joins TRBV4-2 to TRBJ1-2; 10 bases line up with TRBD1. There are 15 residues in the CDR3. CDR1 is LGHNA and CDR2 is YNFKEQ in the germline V gene. J was trimmed by 5 bases and V by 3 bases; bases with no gene match: 6. CDR3 DNA: TGTGCCAGCAGCCAGTACCCGGGACAGGGGTATGGCTACACCTTC. It is translated as CASSQYPGQGYGYTF.

The chain employs TRBV28 and TRBJ2-5; 7 nucleotides align to TRBD1. The CDR3 totals 15 residues. V shed 2 bases and J 5 bases; nucleotides not matched to a gene: 8. Germline CDR1 is MDHEN and CDR2 is SYDVKM. CDR3 region: CASSLRPTGRETQYF. CDR3 nucleotide sequence: TGTGCCAGCAGTTTACGCCCGACAGGGCGGGAGACCCAGTACTTC.

The J gene is TRBJ1-5, the V gene TRBV4-1, with TRBD1 as a possible D gene (5 bases). Germline V gene lookup returns CDR1 MGHRA and CDR2 YSYEKL. The CDR3 is 15 amino acids. Trimming cost V 9 bases and J 4 bases, with 19 bases left between them. The CDR3 loop is CARYSDRILNQPQHF. The CDR3 nucleotides read TGCGCCAGGTACAGTGACAGAATTTTAAATCAGCCCCAGCATTTT.

The chain combines TRBV28 with TRBJ2-7, with 7 bases lining up with TRBD2. V was pared by 5 bases and J by 4 bases, with 5 bases of the junction left unmatched. Germline values: CDR1 MDHEN, CDR2 SYDVKM. This CDR3 has 13 amino acids. The CDR3, as DNA: TGTGCCAGCAGTCCGACTAGCCAGTACGAGCAGTACGTC. The encoded protein is CASSPTSQYEQYV.

The CDR3 loop reads CASSMLGADQPQHF. In nucleotides, the CDR3 is TGTGCCAGTAGTATGTTGGGGGCGGATCAGCCCCAGCATTTT. This rearrangement joins TRBV19 to TRBJ1-5, with D tentatively TRBD1 (6 bases). V was cut by 3 bases and J by 5 bases, with 11 bases left in between. The CDR3 runs 14 residues. Germline CDR1 and CDR2: LNHDA and SQIVND (reference sequence). The whole variable domain, filled in from reference TRBV19 and TRBJ1-5, reads DGGITQSPKYLFRKEGQNVTLSCEQNLNHDAMYWYRQDPGQGLRLIYYSQIVNDFQKGDIAEGYSVSREKKESFPLTVTSAQKNPTAFYLCASSMLGADQPQHFGDGTRLSIL.

The rearrangement links TRBV5-8 to TRBJ1-2; D remains ambiguous. Looked up from germline, CDR1 is SGHTS and CDR2 is YDEGEE. Trimming removed 7 bases from V and 5 bases from J, with 9 bases in between. The CDR3 totals 11 residues. CDR3 nucleotides: TGTGCCAGCCGTCCCGATTATGGCTACACCTTC. Its translation is CASRPDYGYTF.

This chain joins TRBV6-5 and TRBJ2-1; no firm D call. The CDR3 spans 14 residues. V was trimmed by 5 bases and J by 9 bases, leaving 17 bases between them. CDR1 and CDR2 from the germline V gene are MNHEY and SVGAGI. In DNA form, the CDR3 reads TGTGCCAGCAGTCAACGGGCAGGCGAAAGTGAGCAGTTCTTC. Translated, it gives CASSQRAGESEQFF.

The V gene is TRBV5-6, the J gene TRBJ2-5, with D unclear. The CDR3 is 11 residues long. V shed 0 bases and J shed 5 bases, with 2 bases lying between them. The germline V gene has CDR1 SGHDT and CDR2 YYEEEE. The CDR3 region has the DNA TGTGCCAGCAGCTTGGCCGAGACCCAGTACTTC. It codes for CASSLAETQYF.

This clone was found once. The rearrangement joins TRBV2 to TRBJ1-5, with TRBD1 matching over 8 bases. Germline CDR1 reads SNHLY; CDR2 reads FYNNEI. The CDR3 loop spans 16 amino acids. V lost 9 bases, J lost 3 bases, and 13 bases stayed unmatched. Here the CDR3 DNA reads TGTGCCAGTCGGGTGGACAGGGCAAGGGTCAATCAGCCCCAGCATTTT. This sequence encodes CASRVDRARVNQPQHF.